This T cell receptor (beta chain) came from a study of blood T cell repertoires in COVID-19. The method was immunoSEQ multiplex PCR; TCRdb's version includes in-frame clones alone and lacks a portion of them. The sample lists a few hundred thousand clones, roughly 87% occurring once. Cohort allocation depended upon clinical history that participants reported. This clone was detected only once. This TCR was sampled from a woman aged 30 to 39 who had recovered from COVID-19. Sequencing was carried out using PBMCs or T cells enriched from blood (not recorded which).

CDR3 sequence reads: CASSRTGENTGELFF. The DNA of the CDR3 is TGTGCCAGCAGTAGGACAGGGGAGAACACCGGGGAGCTGTTTTTT. The chain combines TRBV5-8 with TRBJ2-2, with 9 bases aligning to TRBD1. CDR1 and CDR2 (germline): SGHTS, YDEGEE. V shed 5 bases, J shed 1 base, and the junction held 3 bases outside the gene matches. This CDR3 has 15 residues.